This T cell receptor (beta chain) was documented in a study of OX40 agonist ivuxolimab in advanced cancers. Study-level information: Ivuxolimab, which is an agonistic anti-OX40 (CD134) antibody, was administered to the patients. Earlier anti-PD-1, anti-PD-L1 or anti-CTLA-4 therapy was permitted; under 50% had received some.

On this clone: Its antigen remains unidentified.

Overall study results and limits: Clonal expansion was seen in CD4+ and CD8+ blood T cells by week 6 at 0.1 to 3.0 mg/kg. Antigen specificity remained undetermined for the expanded peripheral T cells.

V was cut by 4 bases and J by 0 bases, with 14 bases left in between. There are 15 residues in the CDR3. Germline CDR1 SGHRS, CDR2 YFSETQ. Clones were sequenced by immunoSEQ multiplex PCR, and TCRdb holds only the in-frame ones, with some missing. The table lists about 88,000 clones, 85% to 90% of them singletons. The chain uses TRBV5-1 and TRBJ2-7; D tentatively fits TRBD1 or TRBD2 (6 bases each). Sequencing used CD4+ or CD8+ T cells sorted from blood, obtained in a trial of the OX40 agonist ivuxolimab. The sequence was obtained from an adult with an advanced solid tumor such as melanoma, head and neck, liver or kidney cancer. In DNA form, the CDR3 reads TGCGCCAGCAGCGTCGGAGGGGGGTACTCCTACGAGCAGTACTTC. Protein sequence: CASSVGGGYSYEQYF.